The rows below give T cell receptor beta chains drawn from one sample of a study of graft-versus-host responses after intestinal transplantation. The repertoire was sequenced with immunoSEQ multiplex PCR; TCRdb's copy has only in-frame clones and lacks some. The sample holds 35,000 to 45,000 clones, about 90% seen once. The sequencing here drew on PBMCs, taken 267 days after transplant. These receptors all come from a human patient who received an intestinal transplant, so some T cells may come from the graft donor. The CDR3 runs from the conserved cysteine through the conserved F or W. The D gene is left open where the match is weak. Some rows have no size entry. The others give once, few or many, or a class for an expanded clone.

CDR3: CASSRARGGYNEQFF
DNA: TGTGCCAGCAGCCGCGCCAGGGGGGGCTACAATGAGCAGTTCTTC
V: TRBV7-2
D: .
size: .
J: TRBJ2-1

CDR3: CASAAPGETQYF
DNA: TGTGCCAGCGCCGCACCGGGGGAGACCCAGTACTTC
V: TRBV2
D: .
size: .
J: TRBJ2-5

CDR3: CASSYSGGVYEQYF
DNA: TGTGCCAGCAGCTATAGCGGGGGGGTCTACGAGCAGTACTTC
V: TRBV11-2
D: TRBD2
size: once
J: TRBJ2-7

CDR3: CASSLSGQQPQHF
DNA: TGTGCCAGCAGCTTATCGGGCCAACAGCCCCAGCATTTT
V: TRBV7-9
D: .
size: few
J: TRBJ1-5

CDR3: CASTPLGIVLDGYTF
DNA: TGTGCCAGTACTCCGCTCGGGATAGTCTTAGATGGCTACACCTTC
V: TRBV19
D: .
size: .
J: TRBJ1-2

CDR3: CASSQVSFAEETQYF
DNA: TGCGCCAGCAGCCAAGTGTCCTTTGCAGAAGAGACCCAGTACTTC
V: TRBV4-1
D: .
size: .
J: TRBJ2-5

CDR3: CASSRPRQGRDSPLHF
DNA: TGCGCCAGCAGCCGCCCCCGACAGGGTAGAGATTCACCCCTCCACTTT
V: TRBV4-3
D: TRBD1
size: .
J: TRBJ1-6

CDR3: CASSLGGVAGALRTQYF
DNA: TGTGCCAGCAGCTTAGGGGGGGTCGCTGGAGCCCTCCGGACCCAGTACTTC
V: TRBV7-6
D: .
size: .
J: TRBJ2-5

CDR3: CASSPRVSGGPLEQYF
DNA: TGTGCCAGCAGCCCGCGGGTCTCGGGGGGCCCTTTGGAGCAGTACTTC
V: TRBV11-2
D: .
size: .
J: TRBJ2-7

CDR3: CAQRGAGGPWTDTQYF
DNA: TGTGCCCAACGGGGAGCGGGGGGGCCTTGGACAGATACGCAGTATTTT
V: TRBV2
D: TRBD2
size: .
J: TRBJ2-3

CDR3: CASSPSGGPLDGYTF
DNA: TGTGCCAGCAGCCCTTCTGGGGGCCCCTTGGATGGCTACACCTTC
V: TRBV16
D: .
size: .
J: TRBJ1-2

CDR3: CASSDSRTGGYNEQFF
DNA: TGTGCCAGCAGTGATTCTAGGACAGGGGGCTACAATGAGCAGTTCTTC
V: TRBV6-4
D: TRBD1
size: few
J: TRBJ2-1

CDR3: CASSPADLYNEQFF
DNA: TGTGCCAGCAGCCCTGCTGACCTGTACAATGAGCAGTTCTTC
V: TRBV7-2
D: .
size: once
J: TRBJ2-1

CDR3: CASSQGMDYPRDEQFF
DNA: TGCGCCAGCAGCCAAGGAATGGACTATCCGAGGGATGAGCAGTTCTTC
V: TRBV4-1
D: .
size: .
J: TRBJ2-1

CDR3: CASTWGADEQYF
DNA: TGTGCCAGCACCTGGGGTGCCGACGAGCAGTACTTC
V: TRBV6-1
D: .
size: .
J: TRBJ2-7

CDR3: CASSSVGATPYEQYF
DNA: TGTGCCAGCAGCTCCGTGGGGGCGACACCCTACGAGCAGTACTTC
V: TRBV5-6
D: .
size: .
J: TRBJ2-7

CDR3: CASRPLGGQGAREQYF
DNA: TGTGCCAGCAGGCCTCTCGGGGGACAGGGGGCGAGGGAGCAGTACTTC
V: TRBV27
D: TRBD1
size: .
J: TRBJ2-7

CDR3: CASSLAWIANYGYTF
DNA: TGTGCCAGCAGCTTGGCCTGGATAGCTAACTATGGCTACACCTTC
V: TRBV5-6
D: .
size: .
J: TRBJ1-2

CDR3: CASSPPVRVNYGYTF
DNA: TGTGCCAGCAGCCCACCAGTGAGGGTAAACTATGGCTACACCTTC
V: TRBV7-9
D: .
size: .
J: TRBJ1-2

CDR3: CASSLAPGYVTEAFF
DNA: TGCGCCAGCAGCTTGGCTCCGGGGTACGTCACTGAAGCTTTCTTT
V: TRBV5-1
D: .
size: .
J: TRBJ1-1

CDR3: CASSLSGTGTSGGASDTDTQYF
DNA: TGTGCCAGCAGTTTATCCGGAACCGGGACTAGCGGGGGGGCCTCTGACACAGATACGCAGTATTTT
V: TRBV28
D: TRBD2
size: once
J: TRBJ2-3

CDR3: CAWMRGLYSPLHF
DNA: TGTGCCTGGATGAGAGGGCTGTATTCACCCCTCCACTTT
V: TRBV30
D: .
size: .
J: TRBJ1-6

CDR3: CASSPGGLGNEQFF
DNA: TGTGCCAGCTCACCAGGGGGCTTAGGCAATGAGCAGTTCTTC
V: TRBV18
D: .
size: .
J: TRBJ2-1

CDR3: CASSSQDYQETQYF
DNA: TGCGCCAGCAGCTCCCAGGACTACCAAGAGACCCAGTACTTC
V: TRBV5-1
D: .
size: .
J: TRBJ2-5

CDR3: CASSQPKRGGSYNEQFF
DNA: TGCGCCAGCAGCCAACCCAAGCGGGGGGGCTCCTACAATGAGCAGTTCTTC
V: TRBV4-1
D: TRBD2
size: .
J: TRBJ2-1

CDR3: CASNPGSTHNTNYGYTF
DNA: TGTGCCAGCAACCCGGGGTCGACACACAATACTAACTATGGCTACACCTTC
V: TRBV28
D: .
size: .
J: TRBJ1-2

CDR3: CASRAGAFGNQPQHF
DNA: TGTGCCAGCAGGGCAGGGGCTTTTGGCAATCAGCCCCAGCATTTT
V: TRBV2
D: .
size: .
J: TRBJ1-5

CDR3: CASSEWGAGNTIYF
DNA: TGTGCCAGCAGTGAGTGGGGTGCCGGAAACACCATATATTTT
V: TRBV2
D: .
size: .
J: TRBJ1-3

CDR3: CASSEYEGWATNEKLFF
DNA: TGTGCCAGCAGTGAATATGAGGGGTGGGCAACTAATGAAAAACTGTTTTTT
V: TRBV6-1
D: .
size: once
J: TRBJ1-4

CDR3: CAWSGLASYNEQFF
DNA: TGTGCCTGGAGTGGGTTGGCCTCCTACAATGAGCAGTTCTTC
V: TRBV30
D: .
size: .
J: TRBJ2-1

CDR3: CASSQDELAGGREQYF
DNA: TGCGCCAGCAGCCAAGATGAATTAGCGGGGGGGCGGGAGCAGTACTTC
V: TRBV4-1
D: TRBD2
size: once
J: TRBJ2-7

CDR3: CASSEAHGTSGGSYNEQFF
DNA: TGTGCCAGCAGTGAAGCGCACGGGACTAGCGGGGGCTCCTACAATGAGCAGTTCTTC
V: TRBV6-1
D: TRBD2
size: .
J: TRBJ2-1

CDR3: CASSLIGLGNQPQHF
DNA: TGTGCCAGCAGCTTGATCGGTTTGGGGAATCAGCCCCAGCATTTT
V: TRBV5-5
D: .
size: .
J: TRBJ1-5

CDR3: CAISAGGSPLHF
DNA: TGTGCCATCAGTGCAGGGGGCTCACCCCTCCACTTT
V: TRBV10-3
D: TRBD1
size: .
J: TRBJ1-6

CDR3: CASSLSGQGIGSGLFF
DNA: TGCGCCAGCAGCCTCTCAGGACAGGGCATAGGGTCGGGCCTGTTTTTT
V: TRBV4-1
D: TRBD1
size: .
J: TRBJ1-4

CDR3: CASSLDIGTDTQYF
DNA: TGTGCCAGCAGCTTGGATATCGGCACAGATACGCAGTATTTT
V: TRBV5-5
D: .
size: .
J: TRBJ2-3

CDR3: CASSVEGLAGALTDTQCF
DNA: TGTGCCAGCAGCGTAGAGGGTCTAGCGGGGGCCCTCACAGATACGCAGTGTTTT
V: TRBV9
D: TRBD2
size: .
J: TRBJ2-3

CDR3: CASSPPEGYEQYF
DNA: TGTGCCAGCAGCCCCCCCGAGGGGTACGAGCAGTACTTC
V: TRBV5-4
D: .
size: .
J: TRBJ2-7

CDR3: CASSVFRGAGNTIYF
DNA: TGTGCCAGCAGTGTATTCAGGGGTGCTGGAAACACCATATATTTT
V: TRBV6-1
D: .
size: .
J: TRBJ1-3

CDR3: CARGTTGVDEKLFF
DNA: TGTGCCAGAGGAACGACAGGGGTGGATGAAAAACTGTTTTTT
V: TRBV5-3
D: TRBD1
size: few
J: TRBJ1-4

CDR3: CASPDHGDHTDTQYF
DNA: TGCGCCAGCCCGGATCACGGAGACCATACAGATACGCAGTATTTT
V: TRBV10-1
D: .
size: .
J: TRBJ2-3

CDR3: CASSHEYNEQFF
DNA: TGTGCCAGCAGCCACGAATACAATGAGCAGTTCTTC
V: TRBV7-9
D: .
size: .
J: TRBJ2-1

CDR3: CASSYSGQGGYTF
DNA: TGTGCCAGCAGTTACTCAGGACAGGGAGGCTACACCTTC
V: TRBV6-6
D: TRBD1
size: .
J: TRBJ1-2

CDR3: CASSLPGRGRAGYTF
DNA: TGCGCCAGCAGCTTGCCGGGTAGAGGACGGGCTGGCTACACCTTC
V: TRBV5-4
D: .
size: .
J: TRBJ1-2

CDR3: CATSMSTGYQETQYF
DNA: TGTGCCACCTCAATGTCGACAGGGTATCAAGAGACCCAGTACTTC
V: TRBV5-4
D: TRBD1
size: .
J: TRBJ2-5

CDR3: CASSPADSYEQYF
DNA: TGTGCCAGCAGCCCCGCAGACAGCTACGAGCAGTACTTC
V: TRBV7-6
D: .
size: .
J: TRBJ2-7